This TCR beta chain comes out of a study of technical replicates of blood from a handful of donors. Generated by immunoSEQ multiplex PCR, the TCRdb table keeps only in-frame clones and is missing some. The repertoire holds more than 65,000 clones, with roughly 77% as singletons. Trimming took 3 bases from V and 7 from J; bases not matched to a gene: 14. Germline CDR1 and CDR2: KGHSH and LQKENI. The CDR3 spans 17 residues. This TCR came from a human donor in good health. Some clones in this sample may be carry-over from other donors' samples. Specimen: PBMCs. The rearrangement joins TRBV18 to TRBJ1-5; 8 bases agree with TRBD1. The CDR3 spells CASSPRAFGQGPQPQHF. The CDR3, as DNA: TGTGCCAGCTCACCCCGCGCCTTCGGACAGGGCCCACAGCCCCAGCATTTT.